The 21 T cell receptor beta chains below were found in one sample sequenced in a study of blood T cells in healthy people across ages. It was with a sample-barcoded 5' primer and a J-beta primer mix that a second PCR of roughly 7 to 12 cycles was run. A single record per CDR3 protein comes from TCRdb applying MiXCR to the 5' RACE reads. The repertoire holds some 710,000 distinct CDR3 sequences, over 20% seen once, with around 21% in the top ten. The sample was blood. These receptors all come from a man between 65 and 79 years old in good health.

The chain combines TRBV2 with TRBJ1-5; the D is unclear. The V gene's germline CDR1 is SNHLY and CDR2 FYNNEI. The V gene lost 2 bases and the J gene lost 6 bases, with 8 bases spanning the gap. The CDR3 is 13 amino acids. The CDR3 region is CASSERYFQPQHF. CDR3 DNA sequence: TGTGCCAGCAGTGAAAGATACTTTCAGCCCCAGCATTTT.

The chain is built from TRBV12-3 or TRBV12-4 and TRBJ1-6, with D maybe TRBD1 (6 bases). Trimming stripped 3 bases from V and 7 bases from J, with 10 bases between. The CDR3 consists of 14 residues. CDR3 loop: CASSFRGNNSPLHF. CDR3 DNA: TGTGCCAGCAGTTTTAGGGGGAACAATTCACCCCTCCACTTT.

The chain combines TRBV19 with TRBJ1-1; TRBD1 might be the D (6 bases). V was pared by 5 bases and J by 6 bases, with 16 bases between. The CDR3 totals 14 residues. From germline, CDR1 is LNHDA and CDR2 SQIVND (reference sequence). CDR3 sequence: CASSPTGRRPEAFF. Written as DNA, the CDR3 is TGTGCCAGTAGTCCCACAGGGAGGCGTCCTGAAGCTTTCTTT.

This clonotype has just a few counts. The J gene is TRBJ2-5, the V gene TRBV7-2; perhaps TRBD2 as D (6 bases). The V gene lost 5 bases and the J gene lost 5 bases, with 12 bases spanning the gap. CDR3 length: 13 residues. Germline CDR1 is SGHTA and CDR2 is FQGNSA. CDR3 in amino acids: CASSKTRSETQYF. The CDR3 DNA sequence: TGTGCCAGCAGCAAGACTAGGTCGGAGACCCAGTACTTC.

The V gene is TRBV10-2, the J gene TRBJ2-5; D unresolved. Germline V gives CDR1 WSHSY, CDR2 SAAADI. Trimming shortened V by 3 bases and J by 3 bases, and 11 bases separated the two germline ends. The CDR3 consists of 14 residues. The CDR3 DNA reads as TGCGCCAGCAGTGAAGGTTTGGTGGAAGAGACCCAGTACTTC. It yields the protein CASSEGLVEETQYF.

The chain has TRBV15 and TRBJ1-3, with a tentative D call TRBD1 (5 bases). Per the germline V gene, CDR1 is LNHNV and CDR2 is YYDKDF (reference sequence). The CDR3 sequence is 16 residues long. The ends were cut back, 3 bases at V and 2 bases at J, with 14 bases in the middle. The CDR3 sequence: CATSRGEVGPGNTIYF. CDR3 coding DNA: TGTGCCACCAGCAGGGGGGAGGTCGGACCTGGAAACACCATATATTTT.

There are a few counts of this clonotype. DNA of the CDR3: TGTGCCAGCAGTTTCAACTTTTTAGCGGCCTCAGAGACCCAGTACTTC. Its translation is CASSFNFLAASETQYF. V is TRBV6-5 and J is TRBJ2-5; D possibly corresponds to TRBD2 (6 bases). This CDR3 region has 16 residues. The V gene lost 4 bases and the J gene lost 4 bases, with 19 bases spanning the gap. The V gene's germline CDR1 is MNHEY and CDR2 SVGAGI.

This chain uses TRBV28 with TRBJ2-2; D remains unclear. Germline CDR1 and CDR2: MDHEN and SYDVKM. The CDR3 has 14 amino acids. Trimming removed 5 bases at V and 0 bases at J, with 7 bases between. CDR3 protein: CASSVATNTGELFF. For the CDR3, the DNA is TGTGCCAGCAGTGTTGCGACGAACACCGGGGAGCTGTTTTTT.

The genes are TRBV7-8 and TRBJ1-1, with D perhaps matching TRBD1 (5 bases). Germline assignment: CDR1 SGHVS and CDR2 FQNEAQ. V lost 1 base, J lost 1 base, and 16 bases lay in between. CDR3 length: 17 residues. This CDR3 reads CASSLGSSLGGNTEAFF. As DNA, the CDR3 is TGTGCCAGCAGCTTAGGGTCAAGTTTGGGGGGGAACACTGAAGCTTTCTTT.

This clonotype was found a few times. Given a much more abundant clone one base away, this may be a read error. V usage is TRBV27 and J usage is TRBJ2-1; D is unclear. V shed 1 base and J shed 6 bases, with 10 bases lying between them. The CDR3 loop spans 14 amino acids. The V gene's germline CDR1 is MNHEY and CDR2 SMNVEV (reference sequence). The CDR3 reads CASSLWATVNEQFF. For the CDR3, the DNA is TGTGCCAGCAGTTTATGGGCTACCGTCAATGAGCAGTTCTTC.

As concerns this clonotype: This clone may be a read error of a much larger clone one base away. V and J are TRBV4-1 and TRBJ2-4; a weak D match, TRBD2 (6 bases). The CDR3 runs to 19 residues. V lost 0 bases, J lost 0 bases, and 18 bases lay in between. Germline CDR1 reads MGHRA; CDR2 reads YSYEKL. The CDR3 nucleotides are TGCGCCAGCAGCCAAGATGTACGACTAGTGGTTCTAGCCAAAAACATTCAGTACTTC. Residues: CASSQDVRLVVLAKNIQYF.

This clonotype appeared a single time. The chain recombines TRBV2 with TRBJ1-5, with D uncertain. The V gene lost 7 bases and the J gene lost 4 bases, with 17 bases spanning the gap. Germline CDR1 is SNHLY and CDR2 is FYNNEI. The CDR3 runs 15 residues. CDR3 residues: CASNPGLLTNQPQHF. CDR3 nucleotide sequence: TGTGCCAGCAACCCTGGCTTGCTGACAAATCAGCCCCAGCATTTT.

This chain links TRBV19 with TRBJ1-2; D ambiguous. Germline lookup yields CDR1 LNHDA and CDR2 SQIVND (reference sequence). The CDR3 runs to 10 residues. V was shortened by 11 bases and J by 5 bases, with 9 bases between the two germline ends. CDR3 coding DNA: TGTGCCCCCTTCGGGTATGGCTACACCTTC. This gives the protein CAPFGYGYTF.

The chain employs TRBV14 and TRBJ2-2, with no clear D. The CDR3 contains 16 residues. Germline assignment: CDR1 SGHDN and CDR2 FVKESK. V was shortened by 4 bases and J by 4 bases, with 16 bases between the two germline ends. The CDR3 sequence is CASSLGPLESTGELFF. CDR3 nucleotides: TGTGCCAGCAGCCTCGGGCCCCTCGAATCCACCGGGGAGCTGTTTTTT.

The chain has TRBV28 and TRBJ2-1, with 12 bases matching TRBD2. The CDR3 runs 15 residues. The junction had 8 bases not matched to a gene; V was cut back by 5 bases and J by 9 bases. Germline V gene sequence: CDR1 MDHEN, CDR2 SYDVKM. The DNA for the CDR3 is TGTGCCAGCAGTCCTCCCCTAGCGGGGGGGCCTGAGCAGTTCTTC. It specifies CASSPPLAGGPEQFF.

This clonotype has ten or more counts. This chain links TRBV5-5 with TRBJ2-4, with D perhaps given as TRBD1 or TRBD2 (5 bases each). Germline values: CDR1 SGHKS, CDR2 YYEKEE (reference sequence). V dropped 4 bases and J dropped 5 bases, with 16 bases sitting between them. The CDR3 spans 15 residues. CDR3 nucleotides: TGTGCCAGCAGCCGCCGGGACCGAGGGGAAAACATTCAGTACTTC. Amino acids: CASSRRDRGENIQYF.

This clonotype was observed a handful of times. The J gene is TRBJ2-1, the V gene TRBV7-2; D may match TRBD1 or TRBD2 (5 bases each). The CDR3 is 13 residues long. Germline V CDR1 and CDR2: SGHTA, FQGNSA. Trimming removed 5 bases at V and 6 bases at J, with 11 bases between. The DNA for the CDR3 is TGTGCCAGCAGCCCGGGACCTTCCAATGAGCAGTTCTTC. This codes for CASSPGPSNEQFF.

This clonotype has just a few counts. The chain recombines TRBV27 with TRBJ2-7; D call uncertain. Germline V gene sequence: CDR1 MNHEY, CDR2 SMNVEV (reference sequence). The V end lost 5 bases, the J end lost 7 bases, and 15 bases lay between the germline ends. There are 13 residues in the CDR3. The CDR3 here is CASSNGRAGEQYF. The CDR3 nucleotides are TGTGCCAGCAGTAATGGACGAGCAGGAGAGCAGTACTTC.

The chain recombines TRBV12-3 or TRBV12-4 with TRBJ2-3, with 9 bases that match TRBD2. V was clipped by 6 bases and J by 2 bases; unmatched bases: 9. This CDR3 is 16 amino acids long. Here the CDR3 reads CASRASGADPTDTQYF. CDR3 DNA: TGTGCCAGCAGGGCTAGCGGGGCCGATCCCACAGATACGCAGTATTTT.

The CDR3 bases are TGTGCCAGCAGCTTAGTAGGGGACAGACTCACAGATACGCAGTATTTT. Its translation: CASSLVGDRLTDTQYF. V usage is TRBV7-2 and J usage is TRBJ2-3, with 7 nucleotides matching TRBD1. Looked up from germline, CDR1 is SGHTA and CDR2 is FQGNSA. This CDR3 region has 16 residues. V lost 1 base, J lost 2 bases, and 6 bases stayed unmatched. Full variable domain (missing parts from reference TRBV7-2 and TRBJ2-3): GAGVSQSPSNKVTEKGKDVELRCDPISGHTALYWYRQSLGQGLEFLIYFQGNSAPDKSGLPSDRFSAERTGGSVSTLTIQRTQQEDSAVYLCASSLVGDRLTDTQYFGPGTRLTVL.

CDR3 region: CASSQNSEKLFF. The CDR3 region has the DNA TGTGCCAGCAGCCAAAATAGTGAAAAACTGTTTTTT. This chain joins TRBV7-6 and TRBJ1-4; D uncertain. CDR1 and CDR2 (germline): SGHVS, FNYEAQ. Trimming took 5 bases from V and 7 from J, leaving 8 bases between them. The CDR3 spans 12 residues.